This T cell receptor (beta chain) was captured by sequencing in a study of blood T cell repertoires in COVID-19. Whole-study context: The samples span acute and convalescent COVID-19 from the United States, Italy and Spain. T cells, B-cell-depleted T cells, or PBMCs provided the cDNA or gDNA that served as material.

V gave up 1 base and J gave up 8 bases, with 11 bases separating them. Germline V gene data show CDR1 as SGHVS and CDR2 as FNYEAQ. The CDR3 sequence is 13 residues long. In the authors' methods: Amplification of reference gene primers provided the estimated nucleated cell counts. Here immunoSEQ multiplex PCR was the method, and the copy in TCRdb shows in-frame clones only, minus some. V, J and clone size derive from that table, while D and trimming were established from the DNA sequence. The table lists 100,000 to 150,000 clones, approximately 74% of them singletons. The chain links TRBV7-6 to TRBJ1-2; D might be TRBD1 (6 bases). This TCR was sampled from a woman in her sixties or seventies with acute or convalescent COVID-19. The specimen sequenced was peripheral blood. Here the CDR3 reads CASSLGTGKGYTF. In DNA, the CDR3 is TGTGCCAGCAGCTTAGGTACAGGGAAAGGCTACACCTTC.